Following are 19 T cell receptor beta chains from one sample sequenced in a study of immune heterogeneity within non-small cell lung tumors. TCR beta CDR3 amplification used multiplex PCR with 32 V and 13 J primers. MiXCR, run by TCRdb on the multiplex PCR reads, gives a single entry per CDR3 protein. The profile covers 8,500 to 13,000 distinct CDR3 sequences, with 25% to 30% appearing a single time and roughly 13% taken by the ten largest. Genomic DNA from bulk tumor acted as the template, and around 0.55 ug was loaded per sample. Several biopsies were spaced far apart within each primary tumor and obtained as surgery took place. Curative operations were performed on patients who had untreated, newly diagnosed non-small cell lung cancer. Source material: lung tumor tissue. The receptors come from a man aged 50 or older with non-small cell lung cancer.

Relative to its sample, this clonotype is medium-sized. CDR3 coding DNA: TGCGCCAGCAGCTTGGAGACAGGTTACAATGAGCAGTTCTTC. This sequence encodes CASSLETGYNEQFF. The genes are TRBV5-1 and TRBJ2-1; D may be TRBD1 (6 bases). The CDR3 runs 14 residues. V lost 0 bases and J lost 4, with 8 bases in between. Germline CDR1 reads SGHRS; CDR2 reads YFSETQ.

Of note for this clonotype: The junction departs from the called germline gene at one end, perhaps through a read error. V gene TRBV6-2 or TRBV6-3 combines with J gene TRBJ1-6, with unresolved D. The CDR3 loop spans 12 amino acids. Per germline, CDR1 MNHEY and CDR2 SVGEGT. The CDR3 DNA reads as TGTGTCAGCAGTACAATGGGTTCACCACTCCACTTT. The encoded protein is CVSSTMGSPLHF.

This clonotype is deemed medium-sized (0.01 to 0.1%). This chain joins TRBV5-1 and TRBJ2-1; the D gene is possibly TRBD1 (6 bases). Trimming removed 6 bases from V and 0 bases from J, with 13 bases in between. Germline-derived CDR1 and CDR2 are SGHRS and YFSETQ. The CDR3 sequence is 15 residues long. The CDR3 DNA reads as TGCGCCAGCACCAAAAGGGACAACTCCTACAATGAGCAGTTCTTC. It translates to CASTKRDNSYNEQFF.

This clonotype is categorized as medium-sized. The CDR3 region is CASSESTIKSSYNEQFF. The DNA for the CDR3 is TGTGCCAGCAGTGAATCCACAATCAAGAGCTCCTACAATGAGCAGTTCTTC. This rearrangement joins TRBV25-1 to TRBJ2-1, with D uncertain. The CDR3 runs to 17 residues. Trimming cost V 1 base and J 0 bases, with 13 bases left between them. CDR1 MGHDK and CDR2 SYGVNS come from the germline V gene. Full variable domain (rest looked up from reference TRBV25-1 and TRBJ2-1): EADIYQTPRYLVIGTGKKITLECSQTMGHDKMYWYQQDPGMELHLIHYSYGVNSTEKGDLSSESTVSRIRTEHFPLTLESARPSHTSQYLCASSESTIKSSYNEQFFGPGTRLTVL.

This chain connects TRBV6-1 to TRBJ1-4, with 8 bases that match TRBD1. This CDR3 contains 16 residues. Germline V gene sequence: CDR1 MNHNS, CDR2 SASEGT. Trimming took 6 bases from V and 6 from J; bases not matched to a gene: 12. In DNA, the CDR3 is TGTGCCAGCAGCGAAACGCCGAGACAGGGGCATGAAAAACTGTTTTTT. It specifies CASSETPRQGHEKLFF.

This chain joins TRBV30 and TRBJ2-5; D is undetermined. Germline assignment: CDR1 GTSNPN and CDR2 SVGIG (reference sequence). Trimming took off 5 bases at V and 2 bases at J, with 9 bases between the two ends. CDR3 length equals 12 residues. The CDR3 region has the DNA TGTGCCTGGCTGAGTTCTCAAGAGACCCAGTACTTC. Translated: CAWLSSQETQYF. The whole variable domain, remainder taken from reference TRBV30 and TRBJ2-5, is SQTIHQWPATLVQPVGSPLSLECTVEGTSNPNLYWYRQAAGRGLQLLFYSVGIGQISSEVPQNLSASRPQDRQFILSSKKLLLSDSGFYLCAWLSSQETQYFGPGTRLLVL.

Turning to this clonotype: This may be a read error: a much more frequent sequence differs by one nucleotide. This chain uses TRBV12-3 or TRBV12-4 with TRBJ2-3; 10 bases line up with TRBD2. There are 15 residues in the CDR3. The J segment lost 4 bases and the V segment lost 7 bases, leaving 8 bases of the junction unmatched. For the CDR3, the DNA is TGTGCCAGCATTTTTTGGCTAGCGGGAGCAGATACGCAGTATTTT. Residues: CASIFWLAGADTQYF.

This clonotype was picked up many times. The J gene is TRBJ2-2, the V gene TRBV5-1; D is perhaps TRBD2 (6 bases). This CDR3 has 14 residues. Germline CDR1 is SGHRS and CDR2 is YFSETQ. V was pared by 4 bases and J by 5 bases, with 12 bases between. CDR3 loop: CASSVGTLTGELFF. The CDR3 DNA reads as TGCGCCAGCAGCGTAGGGACTTTGACCGGGGAGCTGTTTTTT.

This clonotype was detected many times. The gene calls are TRBV9 and TRBJ2-1; a possible D gene is TRBD2 (6 bases). V was shortened by 0 bases and J by 5 bases, with 12 bases between the two germline ends. Looked up from germline, CDR1 is SGDLS and CDR2 is YYNGEE. The CDR3 is made up of 15 amino acids. The CDR3: CASSVAPGENNEQFF. The CDR3 DNA reads as TGTGCCAGCAGCGTAGCGCCGGGGGAGAACAATGAGCAGTTCTTC.

On this clonotype: A much larger clone lies one base from this, so it may be a read error. The J gene is TRBJ2-1, the V gene TRBV28; D is possibly TRBD2 (6 bases). Trimming left V 9 bases short and J 4 bases short, with 31 bases between. The V gene's germline CDR1 is MDHEN and CDR2 SYDVKM. This CDR3 is 19 amino acids long. As DNA, the CDR3 is TGTGCCAGAAGTCCTCACCGCCCCCGGGAGAAACATTATTACAATGAGCAGTTCTTC. Amino acid sequence: CARSPHRPREKHYYNEQFF.

Relative to its sample, this clonotype is medium-sized. V is TRBV5-1 and J is TRBJ2-7; the match to TRBD1 covers 8 bases. Germline V gene sequence: CDR1 SGHRS, CDR2 YFSETQ. The CDR3 length is 15 residues. With V trimmed by 0 bases and J by 2 bases, 4 bases remained unmatched. The CDR3 DNA sequence: TGCGCCAGCAGCTTGGAACCAGGGGGCGCCTACGAGCAGTACTTC. Amino acids: CASSLEPGGAYEQYF.

This clonotype was detected only a few times. A much larger clone lies a single base off, so this may be a read error. Here the CDR3 omits its conserved ending phenylalanine or tryptophan, so a read error is the likely source. The chain recombines TRBV2 with TRBJ2-3; 9 positions match TRBD2. Germline-derived CDR1 and CDR2 are SNHLY and FYNNEI. With V trimmed by 4 bases and J by 0 bases, 2 bases remained unmatched. The CDR3 is 15 amino acids. The CDR3 loop reads CASSAGTSSTDTQYS. CDR3 in DNA: TGTGCCAGCAGTGCCGGGACTAGCAGCACAGATACGCAGTATTCT.

The chain carries TRBV20-1 and TRBJ2-7; D unclear. Germline-derived CDR1 and CDR2 are DFQATT and SNEGSKA (reference sequence). V lost 8 bases and J lost 0, with 17 bases in between. The CDR3 length is 14 residues. The CDR3 reads CSSPLSGSSYEQYF. The CDR3 DNA reads TGCAGTTCTCCTCTTTCTGGCAGCTCCTACGAGCAGTACTTC.

In this sample, this clonotype turned up many times. V gene TRBV15 combines with J gene TRBJ2-7; 9 nucleotides match TRBD1. Looked up from germline, CDR1 is LNHNV and CDR2 is YYDKDF (reference sequence). V lost 5 bases and J lost 4; bases outside the gene matches: 6. This CDR3 comprises 14 residues. The CDR3 reads CATSPGQGWYEQYF. CDR3 in DNA: TGTGCCACCAGCCCCGGACAGGGGTGGTACGAGCAGTACTTC. The whole variable domain, remainder taken from reference TRBV15 and TRBJ2-7, is DAMVIQNPRYQVTQFGKPVTLSCSQTLNHNVMYWYQQKSSQAPKLLFHYYDKDFNNEADTPDNFQSRRPNTSFCFLDIRSPGLGDTAMYLCATSPGQGWYEQYFGPGTRLTVT.

The chain recombines TRBV5-1 with TRBJ2-7, with a possible D match to TRBD1 (7 bases). With 4 bases removed from V and 2 bases from J, the gap between germline ends came to 16 bases. CDR1 SGHRS and CDR2 YFSETQ come from the germline V gene. The CDR3 loop spans 15 amino acids. In DNA form, the CDR3 reads TGCGCCAGCAGCCCGGGGGACAGCGCTACCTACGAGCAGTACTTC. Amino acids: CASSPGDSATYEQYF.

This clonotype was detected a few times. Since no conserved phenylalanine or tryptophan closes the CDR3, a read error is the likely cause. The chain links TRBV4-1 to TRBJ2-7, with 7 bases that match TRBD1. Germline V gives CDR1 MGHRA, CDR2 YSYEKL. V lost 1 base, J lost 1 base, and 7 bases stayed unmatched. There are 16 residues in the CDR3. CDR3 nucleotide sequence: TGCGCCAGCAGCCAAGGGGGACAGCGAACATCCTACGAGCAGTACCTC. Encoded protein: CASSQGGQRTSYEQYL.

This clonotype was picked up a small number of times. V gene TRBV5-6 combines with J gene TRBJ1-1, with a weak D call TRBD1 (5 bases). This CDR3 has 15 amino acids. The germline V gene encodes CDR1 SGHDT and CDR2 YYEEEE. V was cut by 0 bases and J by 6 bases, with 15 bases left in between. CDR3 sequence (DNA): TGTGCCAGCAGCTTGGGTCGGGACCTCGACGCTGAAGCTTTCTTT. This codes for CASSLGRDLDAEAFF.

This clonotype is medium-sized by share. V is TRBV5-1 and J is TRBJ2-5; possibly TRBD1 for D (6 bases). This CDR3 region has 14 residues. Trimming removed 4 bases from V and 3 bases from J, with 13 bases in between. Per the germline V gene, CDR1 is SGHRS and CDR2 is YFSETQ. Written as DNA, the CDR3 is TGCGCCAGCAGCGCCGGACAGTCCGAAGAGACCCAGTACTTC. It encodes CASSAGQSEETQYF.

By share, this clonotype ranks as medium-sized (0.01 to 0.1%). This rearrangement joins TRBV28 to TRBJ2-7; no clear D gene. The CDR3 has 15 residues. The germline V and J ends were trimmed by 4 bases and 1 base, with 14 bases remaining between them. Germline CDR1 MDHEN, CDR2 SYDVKM. This chain's CDR3 is CASSSSGGPSYEQYF. The CDR3 coding sequence is TGTGCCAGCAGTTCCTCGGGCGGTCCATCCTACGAGCAGTACTTC.